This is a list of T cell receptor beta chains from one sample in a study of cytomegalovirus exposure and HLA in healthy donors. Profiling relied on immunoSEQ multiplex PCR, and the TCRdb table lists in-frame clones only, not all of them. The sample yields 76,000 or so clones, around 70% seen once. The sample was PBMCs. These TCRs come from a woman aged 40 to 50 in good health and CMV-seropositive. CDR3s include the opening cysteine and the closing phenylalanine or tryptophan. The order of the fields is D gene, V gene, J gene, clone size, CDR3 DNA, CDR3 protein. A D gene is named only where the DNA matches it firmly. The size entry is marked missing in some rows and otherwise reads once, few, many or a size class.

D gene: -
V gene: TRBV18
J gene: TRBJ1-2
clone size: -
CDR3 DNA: TGTGCCAGCTCAGCGGCGGGGTTAGCTAACTATGGCTACACCTTC
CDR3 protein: CASSAAGLANYGYTF

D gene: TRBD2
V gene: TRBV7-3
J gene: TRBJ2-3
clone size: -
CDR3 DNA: TGTGCCAGCAGCAGAAGCGGGGCTAGCACAGATACGCAGTATTTT
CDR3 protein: CASSRSGASTDTQYF

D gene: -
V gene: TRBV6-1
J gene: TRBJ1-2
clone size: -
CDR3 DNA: TGTGCCAGCAAGTTGACGGGGTTCGTGTATGGCTACACCTTC
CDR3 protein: CASKLTGFVYGYTF

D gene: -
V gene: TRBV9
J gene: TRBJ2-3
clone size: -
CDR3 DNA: TGTGCCAGCAGCCCTAGGGGGAGATCGACAGATACGCAGTATTTT
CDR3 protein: CASSPRGRSTDTQYF

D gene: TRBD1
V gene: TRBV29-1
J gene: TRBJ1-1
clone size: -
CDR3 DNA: TGCAGCGTGGGTGGGACAGGGGTATATAACACTGAAGCTTTCTTT
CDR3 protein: CSVGGTGVYNTEAFF

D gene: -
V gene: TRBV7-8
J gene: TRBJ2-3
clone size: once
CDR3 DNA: TGTGCCAGCAGCTTAGACGGGGGGCACACAGATACGCAGTATTTT
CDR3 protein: CASSLDGGHTDTQYF

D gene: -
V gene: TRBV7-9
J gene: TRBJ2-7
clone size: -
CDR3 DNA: TGTGCCAGCAGCTTAGCTGGTGCGGGCGAGCAGTACTTC
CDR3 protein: CASSLAGAGEQYF

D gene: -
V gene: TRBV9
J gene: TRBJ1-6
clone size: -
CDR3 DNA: TGTGCCAGCAGCGTAGACAATCGTTCACCCCTCCACTTT
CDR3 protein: CASSVDNRSPLHF

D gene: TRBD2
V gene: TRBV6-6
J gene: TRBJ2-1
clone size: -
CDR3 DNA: TGTGCCAGCAGTTACGGGGGGGTCTACAATGAGCAGTTCTTC
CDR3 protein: CASSYGGVYNEQFF

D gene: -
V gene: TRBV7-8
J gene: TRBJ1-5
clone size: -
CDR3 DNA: TGTGCCAGCAGTGTCAGCGTGGGCAATCAGCCCCAGCATTTT
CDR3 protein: CASSVSVGNQPQHF

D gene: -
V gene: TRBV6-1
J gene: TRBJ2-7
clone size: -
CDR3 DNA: TGTGCCAGCAGCCGGGGATCCTACGAGCAGTACTTC
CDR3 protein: CASSRGSYEQYF

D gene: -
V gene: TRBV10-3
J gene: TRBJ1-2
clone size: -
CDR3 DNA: TGTGCCATCGGAGACCAGGGGTCTCTCTTAGATGGCTACACCTTC
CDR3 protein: CAIGDQGSLLDGYTF

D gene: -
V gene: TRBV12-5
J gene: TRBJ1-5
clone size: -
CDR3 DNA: TGTGCTAGTGGTTTGGTACTGGCGGGAGGGGACAATCAGCCCCAGCATTTT
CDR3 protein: CASGLVLAGGDNQPQHF

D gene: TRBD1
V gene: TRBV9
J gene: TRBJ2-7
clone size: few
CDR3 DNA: TGTGCCAGCAGCGTGATGGACAGGGGCTACGAGCAGTACTTC
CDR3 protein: CASSVMDRGYEQYF

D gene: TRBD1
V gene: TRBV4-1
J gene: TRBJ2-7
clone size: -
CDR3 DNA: TGCGCCAGCAGCCTTTCCGGGACAGGGACCCACGAGCAGTACTTC
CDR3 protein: CASSLSGTGTHEQYF

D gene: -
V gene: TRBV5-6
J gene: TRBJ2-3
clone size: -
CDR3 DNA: TGTGCCAGCAGCTTGGGGAGCGGTCCCGATACGCAGTATTTT
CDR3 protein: CASSLGSGPDTQYF

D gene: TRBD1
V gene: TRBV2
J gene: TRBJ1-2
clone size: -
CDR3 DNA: TGTGCCAGCGACGTACGACAGGGAGGATATGGCTACACCTTC
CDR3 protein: CASDVRQGGYGYTF

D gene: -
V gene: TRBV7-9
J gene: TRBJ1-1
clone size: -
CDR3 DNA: TGTGCCAGCAGCCCGGGTTGGGTAGGGAACACTGAAGCTTTCTTT
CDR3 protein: CASSPGWVGNTEAFF

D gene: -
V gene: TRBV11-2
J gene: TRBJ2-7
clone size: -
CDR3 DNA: TGTGCCAGCAGCTTAGATTTGGGAGGGGGTACCTACGAGCAGTACTTC
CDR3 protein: CASSLDLGGGTYEQYF

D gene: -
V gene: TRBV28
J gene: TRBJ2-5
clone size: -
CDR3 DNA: TGTGCCAGCAGCCCAATATCCCGACTGGGGGCAGGCGAGACCCAGTACTTC
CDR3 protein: CASSPISRLGAGETQYF

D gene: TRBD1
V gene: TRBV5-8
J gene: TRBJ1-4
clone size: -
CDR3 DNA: TGTGCCAGCAGCTTGGCCTTGTCAGGGGGAAGAGAAAAACTGTTTTTT
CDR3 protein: CASSLALSGGREKLFF

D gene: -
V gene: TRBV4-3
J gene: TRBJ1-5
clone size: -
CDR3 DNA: TGCGCCAGCAGCCCAACTATGGGGGGGGTTCAGCCCCAGCATTTT
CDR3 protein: CASSPTMGGVQPQHF

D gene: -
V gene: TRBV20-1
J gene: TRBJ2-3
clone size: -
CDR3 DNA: TGCAGTGCTAGCTTGGATACGCAGTATTTT
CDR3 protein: CSASLDTQYF

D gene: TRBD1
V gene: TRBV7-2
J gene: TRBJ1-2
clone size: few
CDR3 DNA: TGTGCCAGCAGCTATGGGACAGGGAACTATGGCTACACCTTC
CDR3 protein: CASSYGTGNYGYTF

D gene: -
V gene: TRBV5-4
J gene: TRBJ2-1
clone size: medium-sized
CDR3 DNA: TGTGCCAGCAGCTTTCGCGGTACCGGCAATGAGCAGTTCTTC
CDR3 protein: CASSFRGTGNEQFF

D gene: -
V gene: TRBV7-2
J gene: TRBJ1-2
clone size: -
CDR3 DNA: TGTGCCAGCAGCTTACTTCGGGGGTCTGGAGGCTACACCTTC
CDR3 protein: CASSLLRGSGGYTF

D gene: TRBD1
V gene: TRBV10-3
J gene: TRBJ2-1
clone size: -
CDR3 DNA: TGTGCCATTCAGGTCACAGGGGGCAATGAGCAGTTCTTC
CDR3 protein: CAIQVTGGNEQFF

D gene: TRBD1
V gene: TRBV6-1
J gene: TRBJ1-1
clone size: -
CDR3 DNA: TGTGCCAGCAGCGGCCGACAGGGGGACACTGAAGCTTTCTTT
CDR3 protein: CASSGRQGDTEAFF

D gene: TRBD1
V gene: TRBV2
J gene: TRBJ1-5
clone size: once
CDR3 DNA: TGTGCCAGCAGTGAGGACAGGGGCGATCCCCAGCATTTT
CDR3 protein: CASSEDRGDPQHF

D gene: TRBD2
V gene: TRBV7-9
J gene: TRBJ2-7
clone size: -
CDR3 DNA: TGTGCCAGCAGCCTACGGACTAGCGGGAGGAACGAGCAGTACTTC
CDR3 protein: CASSLRTSGRNEQYF

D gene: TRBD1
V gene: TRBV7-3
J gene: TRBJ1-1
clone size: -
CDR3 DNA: TGTGCCAGCAGCCCCCAACCCGGGACAGGGGCATCTTCAGCTTTCTTT
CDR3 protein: CASSPQPGTGASSAFF

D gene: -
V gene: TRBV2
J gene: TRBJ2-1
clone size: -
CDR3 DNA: TGTGCCAGCACCACAGGGTTCTACAATGAGCAGTTCTTC
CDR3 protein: CASTTGFYNEQFF

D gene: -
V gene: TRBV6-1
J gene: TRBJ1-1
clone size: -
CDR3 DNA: TGTGCCAGCAGTGAGCTAAAGAAGAACACTGAAGCTTTCTTT
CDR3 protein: CASSELKKNTEAFF

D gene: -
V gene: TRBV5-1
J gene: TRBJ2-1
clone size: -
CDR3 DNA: TGCGCCAGCAGCTTGGGAGGGGGAACTTACAATGAGCAGTTCTTC
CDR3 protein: CASSLGGGTYNEQFF

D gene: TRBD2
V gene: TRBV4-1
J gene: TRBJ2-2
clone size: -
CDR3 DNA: TGCGCCAGTCGTAGCGGGGGGGCGATCGGGGAGCTGTTTTTT
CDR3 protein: CASRSGGAIGELFF

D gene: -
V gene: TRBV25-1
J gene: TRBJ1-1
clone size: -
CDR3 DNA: TGTGCCAGCAGTGCCAGGTGGGGGGAGAACACTGAAGCTTCCTTT
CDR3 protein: CASSARWGENTEASF

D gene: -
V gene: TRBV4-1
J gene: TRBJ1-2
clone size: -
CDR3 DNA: TGCGCCAGCAGCCAAGGGGGCTCAGGCTTGTATGGCTACACCTTC
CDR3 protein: CASSQGGSGLYGYTF

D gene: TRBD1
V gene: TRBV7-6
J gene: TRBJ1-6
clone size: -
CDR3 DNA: TGTGCCAGCAGCCCGGGACAGGTCGATTCACCCCTCCACTTT
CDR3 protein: CASSPGQVDSPLHF

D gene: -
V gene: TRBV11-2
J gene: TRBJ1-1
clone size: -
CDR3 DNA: TGTGCCAGCAGCATGACAGATGAATGGAGGGACACTGAAGCTTTCTTT
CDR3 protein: CASSMTDEWRDTEAFF

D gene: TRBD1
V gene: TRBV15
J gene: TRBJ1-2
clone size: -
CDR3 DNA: TGTGCCACCAGCAGAACCGGGACAGGGATTGGAGATGGCTACACCTTC
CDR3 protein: CATSRTGTGIGDGYTF

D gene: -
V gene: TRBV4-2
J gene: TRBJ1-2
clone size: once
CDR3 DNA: TGTGCCAGCAGCCAAGACAGGACAAACTATGGCTACACCTTC
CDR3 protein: CASSQDRTNYGYTF

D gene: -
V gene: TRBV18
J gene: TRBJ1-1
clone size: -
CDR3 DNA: TGTGCCAGCTCAGAATCCTCACAGGGCCTAGAAGCTTTCTTT
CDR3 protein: CASSESSQGLEAFF

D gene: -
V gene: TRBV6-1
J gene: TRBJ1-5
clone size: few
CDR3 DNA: TGTGCCAGCAGTGACAGGGGATCTTCTAATAGCAATCAGCCCCAGCATTTT
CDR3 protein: CASSDRGSSNSNQPQHF

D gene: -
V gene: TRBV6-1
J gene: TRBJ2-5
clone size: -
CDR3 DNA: TGTGCCAGCAGTGAAAGGGGGGGAGAGACCCAGTACTTC
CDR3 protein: CASSERGGETQYF

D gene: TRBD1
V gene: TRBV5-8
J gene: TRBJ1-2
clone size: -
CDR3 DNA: TGTGCCAGCAGCTCTTACGGGACAGATGTCTACACCTTC
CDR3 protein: CASSSYGTDVYTF

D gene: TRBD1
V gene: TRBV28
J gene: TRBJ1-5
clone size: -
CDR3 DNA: TGTGCCAGCAGTTTAGGGACAGGGGGCATTAATCAGCCCCAGCATTTT
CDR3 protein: CASSLGTGGINQPQHF

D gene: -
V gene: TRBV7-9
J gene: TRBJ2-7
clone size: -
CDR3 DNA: TGTGCCAGCAGCTCGGGGTGGTACGAGCAGTACTTC
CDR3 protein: CASSSGWYEQYF

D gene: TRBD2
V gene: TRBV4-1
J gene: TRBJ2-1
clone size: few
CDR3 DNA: TGCGCCAGCAGCCCGACGTCGGGCGGGGGATACAATGAGCAGTTCTTC
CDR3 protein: CASSPTSGGGYNEQFF

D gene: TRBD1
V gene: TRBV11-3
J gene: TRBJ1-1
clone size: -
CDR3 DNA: TGTGCCAGCAGCTTAGTGAGTGAGGGACAGCTACTGAGTCCTGAAGCTTTCTTT
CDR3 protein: CASSLVSEGQLLSPEAFF

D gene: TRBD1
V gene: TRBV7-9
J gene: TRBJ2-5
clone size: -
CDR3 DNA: TGTGCCAGCAGACAACTGACAGGGACCCAAGAGACCCAGTACTTC
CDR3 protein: CASRQLTGTQETQYF

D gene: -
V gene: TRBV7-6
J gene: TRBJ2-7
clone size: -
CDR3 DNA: TGTGCCAGCAGCTTAGTACCCGGTTCCGCTCAGACTGTCTCCTACGAGCAGTACTTC
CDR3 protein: CASSLVPGSAQTVSYEQYF

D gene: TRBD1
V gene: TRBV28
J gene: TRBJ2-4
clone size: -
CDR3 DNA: TGTGCCAGCAGCGTACAGGGGTGGGACAAAAACATTCAGTACTTC
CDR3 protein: CASSVQGWDKNIQYF

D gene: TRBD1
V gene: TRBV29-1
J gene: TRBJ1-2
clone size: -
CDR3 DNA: TGCAGCGCCGCTCGACAGGGGTCTCCAAACTATGGCTACACCTTC
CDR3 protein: CSAARQGSPNYGYTF

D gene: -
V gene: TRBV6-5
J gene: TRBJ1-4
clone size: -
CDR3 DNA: TGTGCCAGCAGTTACTCGTTGACATCAACTAATGAAAAACTGTTTTTT
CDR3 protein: CASSYSLTSTNEKLFF